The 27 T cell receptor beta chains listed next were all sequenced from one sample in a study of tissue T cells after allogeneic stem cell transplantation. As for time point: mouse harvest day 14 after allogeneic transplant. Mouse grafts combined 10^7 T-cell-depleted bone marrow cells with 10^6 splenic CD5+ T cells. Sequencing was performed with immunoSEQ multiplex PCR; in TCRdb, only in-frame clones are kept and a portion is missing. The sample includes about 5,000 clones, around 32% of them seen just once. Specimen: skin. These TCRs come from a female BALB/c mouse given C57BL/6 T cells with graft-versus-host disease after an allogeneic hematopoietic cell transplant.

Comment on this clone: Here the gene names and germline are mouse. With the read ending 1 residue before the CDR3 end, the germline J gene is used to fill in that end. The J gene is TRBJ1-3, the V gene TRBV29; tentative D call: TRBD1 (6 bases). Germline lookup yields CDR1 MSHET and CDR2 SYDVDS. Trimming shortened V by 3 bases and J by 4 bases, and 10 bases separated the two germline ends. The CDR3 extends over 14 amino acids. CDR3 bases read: TGTGCTAGCAGTTTGGGGGGCGGCGGAAATACGCTCTAT. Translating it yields CASSLGGGGNTLY. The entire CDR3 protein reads CASSLGGGGNTLYF. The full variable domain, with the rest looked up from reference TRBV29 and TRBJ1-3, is DMKVTQMPRYLIKRMGENVLLECGQDMSHETMYWYRQDPGLGLQLIYISYDVDSNSEGDIPKGYRVSRKKREHFSLILDSAKTNQTSVYFCASSLGGGGNTLYFGEGSRLIVV.

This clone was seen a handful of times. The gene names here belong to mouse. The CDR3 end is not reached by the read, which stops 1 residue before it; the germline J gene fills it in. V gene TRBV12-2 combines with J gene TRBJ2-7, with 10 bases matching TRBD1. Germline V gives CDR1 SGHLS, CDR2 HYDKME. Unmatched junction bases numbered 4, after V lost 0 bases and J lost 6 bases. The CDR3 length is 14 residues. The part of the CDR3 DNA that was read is TGTGCCAGCTCTCTCGGCGACAGGGGGCGTGAACAGTAC. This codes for CASSLGDRGREQY. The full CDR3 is CASSLGDRGREQYF.

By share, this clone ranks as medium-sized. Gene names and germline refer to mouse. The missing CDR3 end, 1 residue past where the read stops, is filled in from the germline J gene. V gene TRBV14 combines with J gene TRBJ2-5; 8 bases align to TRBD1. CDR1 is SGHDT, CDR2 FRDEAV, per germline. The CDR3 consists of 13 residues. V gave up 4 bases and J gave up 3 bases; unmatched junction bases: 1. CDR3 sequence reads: CASSRQGQDTQYF. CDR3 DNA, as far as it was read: TGTGCCAGCAGTCGACAGGGGCAAGACACCCAGTAC.

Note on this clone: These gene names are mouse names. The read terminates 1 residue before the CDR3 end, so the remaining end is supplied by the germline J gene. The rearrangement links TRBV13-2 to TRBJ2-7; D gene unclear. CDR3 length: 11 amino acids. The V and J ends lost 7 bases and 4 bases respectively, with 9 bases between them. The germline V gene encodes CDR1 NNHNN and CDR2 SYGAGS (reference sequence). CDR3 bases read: TGTGCCAGCAGCCCATCGTATGAACAGTAC. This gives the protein CASSPSYEQY. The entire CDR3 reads CASSPSYEQYF.

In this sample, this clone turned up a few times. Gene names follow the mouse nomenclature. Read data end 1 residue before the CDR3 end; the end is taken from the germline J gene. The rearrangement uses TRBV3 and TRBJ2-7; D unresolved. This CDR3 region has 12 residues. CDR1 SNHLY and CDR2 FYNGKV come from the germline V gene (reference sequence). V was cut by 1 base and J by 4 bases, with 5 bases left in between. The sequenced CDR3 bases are TGTGCCAGCAGCTTAGAACTGTATGAACAGTAC. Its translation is CASSLELYEQY. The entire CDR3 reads CASSLELYEQYF.

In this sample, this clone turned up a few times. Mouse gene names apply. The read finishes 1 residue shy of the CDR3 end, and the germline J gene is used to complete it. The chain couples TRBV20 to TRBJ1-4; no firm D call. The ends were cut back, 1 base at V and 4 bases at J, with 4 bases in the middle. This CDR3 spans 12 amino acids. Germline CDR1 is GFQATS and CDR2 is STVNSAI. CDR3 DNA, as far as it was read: TGTGGTGCTAGGGTCCTCAACGAAAGATTATTT. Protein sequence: CGARVLNERLF. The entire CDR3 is CGARVLNERLFF.

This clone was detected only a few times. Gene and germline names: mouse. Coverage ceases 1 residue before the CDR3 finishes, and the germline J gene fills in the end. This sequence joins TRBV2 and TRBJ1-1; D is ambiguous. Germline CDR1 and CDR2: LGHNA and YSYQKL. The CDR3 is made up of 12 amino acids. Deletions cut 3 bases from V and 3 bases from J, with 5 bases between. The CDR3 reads CASSHPDTEVFF. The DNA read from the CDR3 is TGTGCCAGCAGCCATCCAGACACAGAAGTCTTC.

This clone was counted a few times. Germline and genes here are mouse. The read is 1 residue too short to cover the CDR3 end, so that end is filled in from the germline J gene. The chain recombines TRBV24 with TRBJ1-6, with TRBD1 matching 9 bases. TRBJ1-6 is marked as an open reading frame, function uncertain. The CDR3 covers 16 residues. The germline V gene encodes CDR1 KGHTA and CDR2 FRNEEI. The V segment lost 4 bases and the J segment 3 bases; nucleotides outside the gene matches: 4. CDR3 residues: CASSPPGQGYNSPLYF. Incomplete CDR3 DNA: TGTGCCAGCAGTCCTCCGGGACAGGGCTATAATTCGCCCCTCTAC.

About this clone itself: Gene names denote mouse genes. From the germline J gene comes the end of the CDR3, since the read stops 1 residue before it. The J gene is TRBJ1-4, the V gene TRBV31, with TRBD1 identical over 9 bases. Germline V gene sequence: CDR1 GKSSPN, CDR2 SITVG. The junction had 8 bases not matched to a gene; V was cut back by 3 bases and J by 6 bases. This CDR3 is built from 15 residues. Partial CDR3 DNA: TGTGCCTGGAGGCCCTACAGGGGGCCCGACGAAAGATTATTT. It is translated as CAWRPYRGPDERLF. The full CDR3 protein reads CAWRPYRGPDERLFF.

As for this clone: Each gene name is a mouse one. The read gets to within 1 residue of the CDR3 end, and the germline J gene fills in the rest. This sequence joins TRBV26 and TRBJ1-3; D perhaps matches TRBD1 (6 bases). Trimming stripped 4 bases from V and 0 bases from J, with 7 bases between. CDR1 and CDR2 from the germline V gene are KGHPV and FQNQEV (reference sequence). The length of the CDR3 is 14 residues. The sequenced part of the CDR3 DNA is TGTGCCAGCAGTCCACAGGGTTCTGGAAATACGCTCTAT. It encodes CASSPQGSGNTLY. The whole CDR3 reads CASSPQGSGNTLYF.

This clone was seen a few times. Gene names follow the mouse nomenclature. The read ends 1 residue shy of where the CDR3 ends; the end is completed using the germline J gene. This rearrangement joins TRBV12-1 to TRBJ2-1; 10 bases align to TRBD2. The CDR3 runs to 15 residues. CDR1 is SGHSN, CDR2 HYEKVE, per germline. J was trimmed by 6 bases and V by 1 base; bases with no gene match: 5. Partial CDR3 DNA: TGTGCCAGCTCTCTGGACTGGGGGTTCGGTGCTGAGCAGTTC. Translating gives CASSLDWGFGAEQF. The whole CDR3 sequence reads CASSLDWGFGAEQFF.

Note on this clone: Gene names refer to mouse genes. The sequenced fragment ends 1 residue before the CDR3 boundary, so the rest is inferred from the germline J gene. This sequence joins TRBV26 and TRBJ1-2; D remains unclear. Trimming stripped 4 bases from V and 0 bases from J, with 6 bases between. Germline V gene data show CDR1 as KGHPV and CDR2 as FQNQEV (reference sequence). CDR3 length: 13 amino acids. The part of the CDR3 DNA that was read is TGTGCCAGCAGTCCACAGCCAAACTCCGACTACACC. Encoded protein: CASSPQPNSDYT. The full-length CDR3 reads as CASSPQPNSDYTF.

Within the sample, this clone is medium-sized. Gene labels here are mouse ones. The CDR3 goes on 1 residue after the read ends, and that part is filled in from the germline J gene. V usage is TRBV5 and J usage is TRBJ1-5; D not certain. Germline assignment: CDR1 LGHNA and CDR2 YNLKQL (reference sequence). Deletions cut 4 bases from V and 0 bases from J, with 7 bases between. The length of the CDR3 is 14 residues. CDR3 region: CASSPRNNNQAPLF. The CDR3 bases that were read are TGTGCCAGCAGCCCGAGAAATAACAACCAGGCTCCGCTT.

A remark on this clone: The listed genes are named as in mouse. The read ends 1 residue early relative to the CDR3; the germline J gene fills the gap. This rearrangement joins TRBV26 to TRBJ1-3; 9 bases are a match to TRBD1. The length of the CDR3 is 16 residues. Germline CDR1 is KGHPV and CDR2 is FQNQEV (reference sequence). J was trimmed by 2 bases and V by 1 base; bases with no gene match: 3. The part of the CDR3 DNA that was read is TGTGCCAGCAGTCTGTGGGGACAGGGTACTGGAAATACGCTCTAT. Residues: CASSLWGQGTGNTLY. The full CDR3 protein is CASSLWGQGTGNTLYF.

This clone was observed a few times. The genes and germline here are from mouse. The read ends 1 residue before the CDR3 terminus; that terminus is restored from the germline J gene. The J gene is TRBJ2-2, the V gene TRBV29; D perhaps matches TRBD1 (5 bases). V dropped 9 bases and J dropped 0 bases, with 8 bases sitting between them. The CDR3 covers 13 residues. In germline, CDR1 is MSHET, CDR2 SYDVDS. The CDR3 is CARLTANTGQLYF. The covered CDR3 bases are TGTGCTAGACTGACAGCAAACACCGGGCAGCTCTAC.

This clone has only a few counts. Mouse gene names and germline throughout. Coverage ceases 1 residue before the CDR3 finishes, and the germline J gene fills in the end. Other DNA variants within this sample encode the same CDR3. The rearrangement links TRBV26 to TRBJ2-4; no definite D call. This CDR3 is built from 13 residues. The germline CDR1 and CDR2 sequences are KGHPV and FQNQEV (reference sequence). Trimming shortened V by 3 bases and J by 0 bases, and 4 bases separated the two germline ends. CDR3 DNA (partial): TGTGCCAGCAGTCTTCCAAGTCAAAACACCTTGTAC. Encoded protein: CASSLPSQNTLY. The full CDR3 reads CASSLPSQNTLYF.

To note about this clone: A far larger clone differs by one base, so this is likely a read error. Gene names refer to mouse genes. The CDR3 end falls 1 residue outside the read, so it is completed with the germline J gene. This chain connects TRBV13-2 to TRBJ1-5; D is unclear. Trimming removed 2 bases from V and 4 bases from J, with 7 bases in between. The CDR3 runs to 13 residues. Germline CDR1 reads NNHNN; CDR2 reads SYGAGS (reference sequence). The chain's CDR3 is CASGEGRNQAPLF. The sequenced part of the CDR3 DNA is TGTGCCAGCGGTGAGGGGAGGAACCAGGCTCCGCTT.

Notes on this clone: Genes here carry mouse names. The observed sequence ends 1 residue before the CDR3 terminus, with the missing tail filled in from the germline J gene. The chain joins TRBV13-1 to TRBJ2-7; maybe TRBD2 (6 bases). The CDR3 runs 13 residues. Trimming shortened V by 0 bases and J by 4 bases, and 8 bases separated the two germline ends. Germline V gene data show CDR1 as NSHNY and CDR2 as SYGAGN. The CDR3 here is CASSDAGAYEQYF. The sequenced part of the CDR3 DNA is TGTGCCAGCAGTGATGCTGGGGCTTATGAACAGTAC.

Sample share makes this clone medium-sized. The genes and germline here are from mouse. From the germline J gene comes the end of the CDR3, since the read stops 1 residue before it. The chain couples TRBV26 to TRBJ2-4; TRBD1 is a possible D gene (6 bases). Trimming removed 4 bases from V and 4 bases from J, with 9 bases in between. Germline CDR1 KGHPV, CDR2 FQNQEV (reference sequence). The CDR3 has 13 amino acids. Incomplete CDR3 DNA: TGTGCCAGCAGTCCGGGACAAAAAAACACCTTGTAC. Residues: CASSPGQKNTLY. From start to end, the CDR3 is CASSPGQKNTLYF. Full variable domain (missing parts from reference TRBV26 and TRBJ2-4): NSKVIQTPRYLVKGQGQKAKMRCIPEKGHPVVFWYQQNKNNEFKFLINFQNQEVLQQIDMTEKRFSAECPSNSPCSLEIQSSEAGDSALYLCASSPGQKNTLYFGAGTRLSVL.

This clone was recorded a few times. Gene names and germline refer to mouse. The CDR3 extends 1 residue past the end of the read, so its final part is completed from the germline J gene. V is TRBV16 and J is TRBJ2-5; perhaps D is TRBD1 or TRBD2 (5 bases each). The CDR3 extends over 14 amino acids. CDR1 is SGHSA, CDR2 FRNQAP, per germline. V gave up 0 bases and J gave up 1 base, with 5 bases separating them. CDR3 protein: CASSLEGDQDTQYF. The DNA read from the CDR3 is TGTGCAAGCAGCTTAGAGGGGGACCAAGACACCCAGTAC.

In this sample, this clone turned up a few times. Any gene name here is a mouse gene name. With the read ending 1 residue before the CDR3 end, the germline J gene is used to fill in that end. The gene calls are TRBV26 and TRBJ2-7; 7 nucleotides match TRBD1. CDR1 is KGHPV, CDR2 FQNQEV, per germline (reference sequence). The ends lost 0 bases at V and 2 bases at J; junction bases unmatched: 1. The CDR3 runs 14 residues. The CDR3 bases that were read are TGTGCCAGCAGTCTGTCCCAGGGGGCCTATGAACAGTAC. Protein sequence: CASSLSQGAYEQY. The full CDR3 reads CASSLSQGAYEQYF.

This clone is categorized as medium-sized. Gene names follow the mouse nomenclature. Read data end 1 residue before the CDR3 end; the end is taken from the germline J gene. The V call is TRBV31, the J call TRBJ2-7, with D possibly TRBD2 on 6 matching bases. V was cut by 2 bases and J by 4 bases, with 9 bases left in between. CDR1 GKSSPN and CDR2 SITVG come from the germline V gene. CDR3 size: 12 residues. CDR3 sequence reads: CAWSSLGYEQYF. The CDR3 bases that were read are TGTGCCTGGAGTTCACTGGGTTATGAACAGTAC. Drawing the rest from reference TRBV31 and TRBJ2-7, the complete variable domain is AQTIHQWPVAEIKAVGSPLSLGCTIKGKSSPNLYWYWQATGGTLQQLFYSITVGQVESVVQLNLSASRPKDDQFILSTEKLLLSHSGFYLCAWSSLGYEQYFGPGTRLTVL.

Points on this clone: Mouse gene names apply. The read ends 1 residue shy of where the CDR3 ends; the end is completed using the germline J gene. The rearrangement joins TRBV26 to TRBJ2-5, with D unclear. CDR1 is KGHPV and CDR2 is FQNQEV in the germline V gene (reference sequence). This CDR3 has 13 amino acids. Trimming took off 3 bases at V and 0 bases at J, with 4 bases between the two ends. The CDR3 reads CASSLNNQDTQYF. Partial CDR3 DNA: TGTGCCAGCAGTCTCAATAACCAAGACACCCAGTAC.

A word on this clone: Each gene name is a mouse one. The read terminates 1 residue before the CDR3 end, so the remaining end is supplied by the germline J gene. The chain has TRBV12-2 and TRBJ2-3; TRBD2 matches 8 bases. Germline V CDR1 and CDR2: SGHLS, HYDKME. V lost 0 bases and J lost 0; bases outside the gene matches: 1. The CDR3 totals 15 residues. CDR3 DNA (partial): TGTGCCAGCTCTCTCGACTGGGGTAGTGCAGAAACGCTGTAT. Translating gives CASSLDWGSAETLY. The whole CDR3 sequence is CASSLDWGSAETLYF.

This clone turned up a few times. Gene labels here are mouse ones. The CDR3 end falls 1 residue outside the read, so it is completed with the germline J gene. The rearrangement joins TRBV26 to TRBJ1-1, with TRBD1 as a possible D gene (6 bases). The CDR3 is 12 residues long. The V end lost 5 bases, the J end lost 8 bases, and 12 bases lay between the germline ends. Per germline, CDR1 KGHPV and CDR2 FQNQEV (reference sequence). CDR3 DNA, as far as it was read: TGTGCCAGCAGTTCACAGGGAAGGGAAGTCTTC. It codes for CASSSQGREVF. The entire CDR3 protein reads CASSSQGREVFF. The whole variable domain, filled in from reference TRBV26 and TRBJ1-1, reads NSKVIQTPRYLVKGQGQKAKMRCIPEKGHPVVFWYQQNKNNEFKFLINFQNQEVLQQIDMTEKRFSAECPSNSPCSLEIQSSEAGDSALYLCASSSQGREVFFGKGTRLTVV.

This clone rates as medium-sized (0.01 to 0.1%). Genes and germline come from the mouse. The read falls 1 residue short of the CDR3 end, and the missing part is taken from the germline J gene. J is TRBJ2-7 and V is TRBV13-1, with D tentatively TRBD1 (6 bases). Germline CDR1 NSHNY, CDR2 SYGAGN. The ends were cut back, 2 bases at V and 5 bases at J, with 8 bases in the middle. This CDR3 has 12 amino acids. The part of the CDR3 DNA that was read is TGTGCCAGCAGTGAACAGGGAAATGAACAGTAC. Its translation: CASSEQGNEQY. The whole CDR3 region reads CASSEQGNEQYF.

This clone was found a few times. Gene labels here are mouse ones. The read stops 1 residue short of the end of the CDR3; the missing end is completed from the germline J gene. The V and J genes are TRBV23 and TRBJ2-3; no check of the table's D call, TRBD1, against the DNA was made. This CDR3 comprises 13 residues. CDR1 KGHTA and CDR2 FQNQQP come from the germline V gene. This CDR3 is CSSSLGQAETLYF. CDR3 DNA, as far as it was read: TGCTCCAGCAGCCTGGGACAAGCAGAAACGCTGTAT. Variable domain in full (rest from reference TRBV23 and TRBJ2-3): DAAVTQKPRYLIKMKGQEAEMKCIPEKGHTAVFWYQQKQSKELKFLIYFQNQQPLDQIDMVKERFSAVCPSSSLCSLGIRTCEAEDSALYLCSSSLGQAETLYFGSGTRLTVL.